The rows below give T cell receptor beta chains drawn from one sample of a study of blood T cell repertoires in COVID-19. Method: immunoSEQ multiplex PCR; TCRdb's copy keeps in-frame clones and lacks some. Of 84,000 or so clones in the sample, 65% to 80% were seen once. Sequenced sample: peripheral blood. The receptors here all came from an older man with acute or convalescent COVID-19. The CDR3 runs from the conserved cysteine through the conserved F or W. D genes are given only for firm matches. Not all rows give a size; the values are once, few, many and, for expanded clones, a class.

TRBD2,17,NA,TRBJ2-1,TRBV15,TGTGCCACCAGCCCCGGGACTAGCGGGGGCCCCTACAATGAGCAGTTCTTC,CATSPGTSGGPYNEQFF
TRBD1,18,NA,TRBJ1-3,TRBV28,TGTGCCAGCAGTTTATGGGCGACAGGGGGCATATCTGGAAACACCATATATTTT,CASSLWATGGISGNTIYF
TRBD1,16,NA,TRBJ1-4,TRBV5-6,TGTGCCAGCAGCTTATTGACCGGACAGGGGAATGAAAAACTGTTTTTT,CASSLLTGQGNEKLFF
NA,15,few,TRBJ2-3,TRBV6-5,TGTGCCAGCAGTCTGAGCGGGCGGAGCACAGATACGCAGTATTTT,CASSLSGRSTDTQYF
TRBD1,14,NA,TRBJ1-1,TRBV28,TGTGCCAGCAGGAGCACAGGGGTGGTCACTGAAGCTTTCTTT,CASRSTGVVTEAFF
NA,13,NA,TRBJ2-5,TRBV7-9,TGTGCCAGCAGCTTAGATCGGGAAGAGACCCAGTACTTC,CASSLDREETQYF
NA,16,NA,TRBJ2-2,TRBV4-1,TGCGCCAGCAGCCAACGAACAGTGGGGCGGTCCGGGGAGCTGTTTTTT,CASSQRTVGRSGELFF
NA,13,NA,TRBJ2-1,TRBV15,TGTGCCACCAGTAGAGAAGCGAGTAATGAGCAGTTCTTC,CATSREASNEQFF
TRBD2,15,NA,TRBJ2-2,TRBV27,TGTGCCAGCAGTCGGCGGGGGGTCGACACCGGGGAGCTGTTTTTT,CASSRRGVDTGELFF
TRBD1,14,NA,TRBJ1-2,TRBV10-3,TGTGCCATCAGGGGACAGGACTCTGGGGATGGCTACACCTTC,CAIRGQDSGDGYTF
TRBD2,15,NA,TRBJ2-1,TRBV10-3,TGTGCCATCTTAGGTAGCGGGGGGGCCTACAATGAGCAGTTCTTC,CAILGSGGAYNEQFF
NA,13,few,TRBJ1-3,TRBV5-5,TGTGCCAGCAGCTTGCCCAGAGGAAACACCATATATTTT,CASSLPRGNTIYF
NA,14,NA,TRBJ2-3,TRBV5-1,TGCGCCAGCAGCTTGGTGCAGAGCACAGATACGCAGTATTTT,CASSLVQSTDTQYF
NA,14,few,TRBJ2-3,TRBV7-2,TGTGCCAGCAAAACCCTGGAGTCTTCAGATACGCAGTATTTT,CASKTLESSDTQYF
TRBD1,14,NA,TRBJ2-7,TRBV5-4,TGTGCCAGCAGCTTGGGACAGGGAAGAGGCGAGCAGTACTTC,CASSLGQGRGEQYF
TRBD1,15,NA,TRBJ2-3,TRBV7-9,TGTGCCAGCTCTTACGAGGGACAGGGGACAGATACGCAGTATTTT,CASSYEGQGTDTQYF
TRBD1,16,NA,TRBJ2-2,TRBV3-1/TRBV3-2,TGTGCCAGCAGTGACGAAGGGGGCGGCGGCACCGGGGAGCTGTTTTTT,CASSDEGGGGTGELFF
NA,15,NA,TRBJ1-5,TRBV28,TGTGCCAGCAGTTTGACACTGTATAGCAATCAGCCCCAGCATTTT,CASSLTLYSNQPQHF
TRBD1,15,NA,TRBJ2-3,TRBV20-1,TGCAGTGCTAGTTCGGGACAGGGCTACACAGATACGCAGTATTTT,CSASSGQGYTDTQYF
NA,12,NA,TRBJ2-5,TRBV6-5,TGTGCCAGCAGCCAGGGGCAAGAGACCCAGTACTTC,CASSQGQETQYF
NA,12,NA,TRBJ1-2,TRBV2,TGTGCCAGCAGTGATCGGACAGAAAGGGGGTTCTTC,CASSDRTERGFF
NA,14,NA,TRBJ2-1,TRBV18,TGTGCCAGCTCACCACAATTAACTTACAATGAGCAGTTCTTC,CASSPQLTYNEQFF
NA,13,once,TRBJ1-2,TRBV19,TGTGCCAGTAGTCTGACACAGAACTATGGCTACACCTTC,CASSLTQNYGYTF
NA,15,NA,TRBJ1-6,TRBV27,TGTGCCAGCAGTTTATCTGGGGGGGTGGGTTCACCCCTCCACTTT,CASSLSGGVGSPLHF
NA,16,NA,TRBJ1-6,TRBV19,TGTGCCACCCGTGGAGGGGCCGAGTCCTATAATTCACCCCTCCACTTT,CATRGGAESYNSPLHF
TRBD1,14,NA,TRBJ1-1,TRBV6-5,TGTGCCAGCACTCTACAGGGGGCGGGCACTGAAGCTTTCTTT,CASTLQGAGTEAFF
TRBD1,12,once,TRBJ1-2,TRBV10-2,TGCGCCAGCAGGCAGGGGGCGGCTGGCTACACCTTC,CASRQGAAGYTF
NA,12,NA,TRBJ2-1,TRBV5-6,TGTGCCAGCAGGTTCTTCGGGGGAGGGCAGTTCTTC,CASRFFGGGQFF
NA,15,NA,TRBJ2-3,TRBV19,TGTGCCAGTAGTATTAGACAGTTCGGGACAGATACGCAGTATTTT,CASSIRQFGTDTQYF
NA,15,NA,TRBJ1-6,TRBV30,TGTGCCTGGAGTGAGACGGGGGTCTATAATTCACCCCTCCACTTT,CAWSETGVYNSPLHF
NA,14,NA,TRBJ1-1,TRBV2,TGTGCCAGCAGGTACAGGGCCCTGAACACTGAAGCTTTCTTT,CASRYRALNTEAFF
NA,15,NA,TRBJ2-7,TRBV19,TGTGCCAGTAGTGCGCGGACAGCGAGCTCCTACGAGCAGTACTTC,CASSARTASSYEQYF
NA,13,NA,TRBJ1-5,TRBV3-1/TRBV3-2,TGTGCCAGCAGCCAAGGGCGGGATCAGCCCCAGCATTTT,CASSQGRDQPQHF
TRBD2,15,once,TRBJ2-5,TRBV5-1,TGCGCCAGCAGCTTGGCTCCGGGGGGGAAAGAGACCCAGTACTTC,CASSLAPGGKETQYF
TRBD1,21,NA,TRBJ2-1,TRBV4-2,TGTGCCAGCAGCCCCCATTGGGGTCGGACAGGAAGGCATAAAAGCTACAATGAGCAGTTCTTC,CASSPHWGRTGRHKSYNEQFF
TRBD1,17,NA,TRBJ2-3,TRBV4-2,TGTGCCAGCAGCCCCGGGGGGGGACAGGGGCGTGCAGATACGCAGTATTTT,CASSPGGGQGRADTQYF
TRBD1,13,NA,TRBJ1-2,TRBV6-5,TGTGCCAGCTTAGACAGGGTCTTCTATGGCTACACCTTC,CASLDRVFYGYTF
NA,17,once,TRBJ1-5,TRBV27,TGTGCCAGCAGTTTAAAGGGGCTAACCCTTAGCAATCAGCCCCAGCATTTT,CASSLKGLTLSNQPQHF
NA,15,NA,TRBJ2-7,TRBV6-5,TGTGCCAGCAGCACCCTGGGACACCTTCCCTACGAGCAGTACTTC,CASSTLGHLPYEQYF
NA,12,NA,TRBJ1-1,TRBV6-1,TGTGCCAGCAGTGAAATAGGGAGGGAAGCTTTCTTT,CASSEIGREAFF
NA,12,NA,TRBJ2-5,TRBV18,TGTGCCAGCTCACAGGGGAGGGAGACCCAGTACTTC,CASSQGRETQYF
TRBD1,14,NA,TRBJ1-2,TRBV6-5,TGTGCCAGCAGCGACCACAGGGGGAACTATGGCTACACCTTC,CASSDHRGNYGYTF
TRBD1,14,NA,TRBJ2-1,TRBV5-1,TGCGCCAGCAGCCCGGGACAGGGACGTAATGAGCAGTTCTTC,CASSPGQGRNEQFF
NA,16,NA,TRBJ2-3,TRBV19,TGTGCCAGTAGTATAGCTGGGGAGAGGAGCACAGATACGCAGTATTTT,CASSIAGERSTDTQYF
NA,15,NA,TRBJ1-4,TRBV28,TGTGCCAGCAGCAGCCTAGGAGGGTCTAATGAAAAACTGTTTTTT,CASSSLGGSNEKLFF
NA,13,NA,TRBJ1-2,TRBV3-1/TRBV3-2,TGTGCCAGCAGCCAAGAACGGGGGTCTGGCTACACCTTC,CASSQERGSGYTF